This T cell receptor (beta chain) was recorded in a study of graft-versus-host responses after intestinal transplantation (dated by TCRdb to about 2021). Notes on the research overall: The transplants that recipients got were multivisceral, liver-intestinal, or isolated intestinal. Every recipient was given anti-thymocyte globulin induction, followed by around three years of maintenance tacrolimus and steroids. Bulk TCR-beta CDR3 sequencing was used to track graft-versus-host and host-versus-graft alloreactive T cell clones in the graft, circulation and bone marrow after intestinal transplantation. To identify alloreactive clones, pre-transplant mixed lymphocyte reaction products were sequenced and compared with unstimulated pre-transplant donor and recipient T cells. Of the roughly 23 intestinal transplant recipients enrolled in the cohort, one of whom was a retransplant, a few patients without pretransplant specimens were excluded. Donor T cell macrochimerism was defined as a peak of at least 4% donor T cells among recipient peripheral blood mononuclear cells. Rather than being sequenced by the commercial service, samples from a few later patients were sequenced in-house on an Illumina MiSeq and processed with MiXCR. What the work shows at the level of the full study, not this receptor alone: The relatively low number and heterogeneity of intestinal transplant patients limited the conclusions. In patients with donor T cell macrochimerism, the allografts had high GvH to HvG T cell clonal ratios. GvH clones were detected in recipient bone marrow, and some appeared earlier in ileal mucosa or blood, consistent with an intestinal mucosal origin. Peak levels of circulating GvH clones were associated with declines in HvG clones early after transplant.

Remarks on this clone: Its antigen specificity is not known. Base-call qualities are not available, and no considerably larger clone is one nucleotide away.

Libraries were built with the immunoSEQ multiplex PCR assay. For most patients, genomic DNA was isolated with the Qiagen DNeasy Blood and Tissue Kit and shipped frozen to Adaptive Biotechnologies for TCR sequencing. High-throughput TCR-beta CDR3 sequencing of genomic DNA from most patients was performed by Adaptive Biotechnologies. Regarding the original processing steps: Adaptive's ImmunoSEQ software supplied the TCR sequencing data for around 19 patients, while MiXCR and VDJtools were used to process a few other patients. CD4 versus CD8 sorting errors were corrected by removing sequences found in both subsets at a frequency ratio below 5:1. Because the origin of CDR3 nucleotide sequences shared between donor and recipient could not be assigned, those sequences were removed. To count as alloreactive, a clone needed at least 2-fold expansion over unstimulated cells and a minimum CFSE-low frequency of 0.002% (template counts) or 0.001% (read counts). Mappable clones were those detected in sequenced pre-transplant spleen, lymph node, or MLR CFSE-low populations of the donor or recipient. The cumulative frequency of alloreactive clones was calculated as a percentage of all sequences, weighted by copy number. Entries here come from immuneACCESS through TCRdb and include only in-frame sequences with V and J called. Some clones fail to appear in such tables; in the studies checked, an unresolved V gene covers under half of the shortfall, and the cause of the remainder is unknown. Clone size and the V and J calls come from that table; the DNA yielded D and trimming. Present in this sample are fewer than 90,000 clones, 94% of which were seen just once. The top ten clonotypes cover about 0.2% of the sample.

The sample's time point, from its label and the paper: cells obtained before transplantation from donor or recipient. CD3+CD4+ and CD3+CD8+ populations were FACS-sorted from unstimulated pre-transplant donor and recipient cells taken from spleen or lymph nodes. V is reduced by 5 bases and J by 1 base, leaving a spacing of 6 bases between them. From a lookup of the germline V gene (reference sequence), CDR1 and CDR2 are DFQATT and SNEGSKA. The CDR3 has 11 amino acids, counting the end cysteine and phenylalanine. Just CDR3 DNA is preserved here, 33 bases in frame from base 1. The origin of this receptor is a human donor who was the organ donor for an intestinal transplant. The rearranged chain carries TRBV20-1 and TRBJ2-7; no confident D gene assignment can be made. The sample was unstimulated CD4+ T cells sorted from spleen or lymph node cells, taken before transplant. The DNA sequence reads TGCAGTGCTCCGGAGTCCTACGAGCAGTACTTC. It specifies CSAPESYEQYF.